What follows describes a single TCR beta chain. The ends were cut back, 7 bases at V and 2 bases at J, with 4 bases in the middle. This CDR3 has 11 residues. Germline V gene sequence: CDR1 WNHNN, CDR2 SYGVQD (reference sequence). TCRdb's copy holds only in-frame clones and misses some; the assay was immunoSEQ multiplex PCR. The sample carries more than 65,000 clones, more than 90% recorded once. These data are taken from a study of technical replicates of blood from several donors. The chain carries TRBV10-1 and TRBJ2-3; D not certain. The receptor was isolated from a human donor in good health. The source material was T cells isolated from PBMCs. Written as DNA, the CDR3 is TGCGCCAGCAACTACACAGATACGCAGTATTTT. This encodes CASNYTDTQYF.